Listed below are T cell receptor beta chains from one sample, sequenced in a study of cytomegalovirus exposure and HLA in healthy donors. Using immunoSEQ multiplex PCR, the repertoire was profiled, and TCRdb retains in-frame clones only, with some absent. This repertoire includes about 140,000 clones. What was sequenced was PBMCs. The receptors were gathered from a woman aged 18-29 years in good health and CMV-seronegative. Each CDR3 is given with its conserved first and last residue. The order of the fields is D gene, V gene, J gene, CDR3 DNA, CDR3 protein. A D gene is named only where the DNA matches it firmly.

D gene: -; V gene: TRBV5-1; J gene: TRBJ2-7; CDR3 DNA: TGCGCCAGCAGCTTGGATGCGGGGGCGAACGACTACGAGCAGTACTTC; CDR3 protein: CASSLDAGANDYEQYF
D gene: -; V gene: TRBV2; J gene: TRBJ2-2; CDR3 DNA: TGTGCCAGCAGTGCCCCCGAGGGAGCCGGGGAGCTGTTTTTT; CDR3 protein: CASSAPEGAGELFF
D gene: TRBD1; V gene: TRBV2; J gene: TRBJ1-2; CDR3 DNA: TGTGCCAGCAGAGATCCGGGACAGGGCCTCTATGGCTACACCTTC; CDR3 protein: CASRDPGQGLYGYTF
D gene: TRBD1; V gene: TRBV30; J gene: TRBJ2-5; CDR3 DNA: TGTGCCTGGACCCGGGACAGCTCAGGGACCCAGTACTTC; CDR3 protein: CAWTRDSSGTQYF
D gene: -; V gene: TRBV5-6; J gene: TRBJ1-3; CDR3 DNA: TGTGCCAGCAGTTCAGTCTTCGACCCTATCGGAGCTGGAAACACCATATATTTT; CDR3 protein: CASSSVFDPIGAGNTIYF
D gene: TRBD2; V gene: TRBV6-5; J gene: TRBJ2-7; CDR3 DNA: TGTGCCAGCAGTCGAGGACTAGCGGGATTGAGCGAGCAGTACTTC; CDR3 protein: CASSRGLAGLSEQYF
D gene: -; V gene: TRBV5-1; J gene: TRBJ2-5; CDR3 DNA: TGCGCCAGCAGCTTGGGGGCTGGGGAGACCCAGTACTTC; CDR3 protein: CASSLGAGETQYF
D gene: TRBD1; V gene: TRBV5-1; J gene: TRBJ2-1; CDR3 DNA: TGCGCCAGCAGCTTGGAGGGGGCCGATGAGCAGTTCTTC; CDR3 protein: CASSLEGADEQFF
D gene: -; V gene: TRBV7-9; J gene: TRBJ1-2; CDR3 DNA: TGTGCCAGCAGCCCACTGCAATACAGGAGAGGCTACACCTTC; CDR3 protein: CASSPLQYRRGYTF
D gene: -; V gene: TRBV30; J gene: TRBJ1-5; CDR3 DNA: TGTGCCTGGAGTGGAGAGGATTTTAATCAGCCCCAGCATTTT; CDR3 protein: CAWSGEDFNQPQHF
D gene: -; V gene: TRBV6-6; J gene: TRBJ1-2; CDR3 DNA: TGTGCCAGCAGTTACTCGGCAGGGCTCTATGGCTACACCTTC; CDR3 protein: CASSYSAGLYGYTF
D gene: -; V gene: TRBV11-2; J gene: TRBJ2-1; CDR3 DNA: TGTGCCAGCAGCTTAGATCGGGGATACAATGAGCAGTTCTTC; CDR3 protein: CASSLDRGYNEQFF
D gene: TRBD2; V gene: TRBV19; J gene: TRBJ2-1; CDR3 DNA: TGTGCCAGTAGGGGGACTAGCGGGAGGGACGGATACAATGAGCAGTTCTTC; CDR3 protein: CASRGTSGRDGYNEQFF
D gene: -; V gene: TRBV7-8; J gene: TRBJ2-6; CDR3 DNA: TGTGCCAGCAGCTTAACAGTGCCCTTCTCTGGGGCCAACGTCCTGACTTTC; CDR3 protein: CASSLTVPFSGANVLTF
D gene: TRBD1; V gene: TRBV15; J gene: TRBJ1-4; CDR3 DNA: TGTGCCACCAGCAGAGCCGGGACAGGGGATTTCTGGGCTAATGAAAAACTGTTTTTT; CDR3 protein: CATSRAGTGDFWANEKLFF
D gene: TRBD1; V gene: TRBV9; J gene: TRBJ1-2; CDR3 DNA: TGTGCCAGCAGCCCCAGCCTCGGACAGGGGGCGTATGGCTACACCTTC; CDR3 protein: CASSPSLGQGAYGYTF
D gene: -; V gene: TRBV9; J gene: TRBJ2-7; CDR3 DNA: TGTGCCAGCAGCGTAGGGGGCCACCAAGGAAGCTACGAGCAGTACTTC; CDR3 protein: CASSVGGHQGSYEQYF
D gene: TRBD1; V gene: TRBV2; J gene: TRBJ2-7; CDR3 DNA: TGTGCCAACAGCAAGGGGACAGCTAACCAGTACTTC; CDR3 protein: CANSKGTANQYF
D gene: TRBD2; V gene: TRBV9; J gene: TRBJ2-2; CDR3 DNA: TGTGCCAGCAGCGTAGGGCTAGCGGAGGCTACCGGGGAGCTGTTTTTT; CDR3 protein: CASSVGLAEATGELFF
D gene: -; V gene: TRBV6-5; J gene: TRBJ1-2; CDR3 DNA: TGTGCCAGCAGTCCGGACAGCCCTTCGAGCTATGGCTACACCTTC; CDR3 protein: CASSPDSPSSYGYTF
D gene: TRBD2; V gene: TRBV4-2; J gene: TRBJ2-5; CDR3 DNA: TGTGCCAGCAGCCAAGAGACTAGCGGGAGCGGTAAGACCCAGTACTTC; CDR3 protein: CASSQETSGSGKTQYF
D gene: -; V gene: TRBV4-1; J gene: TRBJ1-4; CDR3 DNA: TGCGCCAGCAGCCACTCATCGACAGGAGCTAAAGCAACTAATGAAAAACTGTTTTTT; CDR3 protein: CASSHSSTGAKATNEKLFF
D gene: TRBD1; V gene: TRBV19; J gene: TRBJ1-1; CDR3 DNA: TGTGCCAGTAGTATAGCGGCGACAGGGCTGAACACTGAAGCTTTCTTT; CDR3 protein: CASSIAATGLNTEAFF
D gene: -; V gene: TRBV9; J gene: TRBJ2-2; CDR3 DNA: TGTGCCAGCAGCCCAGAGGGATTCGCGAACACCGGGGAGCTGTTTTTT; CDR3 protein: CASSPEGFANTGELFF
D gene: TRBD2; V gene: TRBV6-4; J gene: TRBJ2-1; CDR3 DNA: TGTGCCAGCAGTACCCTAGCGGGAAGCTACAATGAGCAGTTCTTC; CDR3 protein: CASSTLAGSYNEQFF
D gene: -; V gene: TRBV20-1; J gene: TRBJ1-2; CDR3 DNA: TGCAGTGCGAAGCGACAGTTGCTCTACACCTTC; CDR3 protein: CSAKRQLLYTF
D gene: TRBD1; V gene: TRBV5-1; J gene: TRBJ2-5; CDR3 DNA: TGCGCCAGCAGTTTAGAAAGGGGGCTGCAAGAGACCCAGTACTTC; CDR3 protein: CASSLERGLQETQYF
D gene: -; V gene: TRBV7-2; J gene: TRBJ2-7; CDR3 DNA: TGTGCCAGCAGCTTAATACCAGACGAGCAGTACTTC; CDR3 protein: CASSLIPDEQYF
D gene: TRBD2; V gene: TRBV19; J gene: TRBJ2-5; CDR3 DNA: TGTGCCAGTAGTTTGCTAGCGGGAGTAGAGACCCAGTACTTC; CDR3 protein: CASSLLAGVETQYF
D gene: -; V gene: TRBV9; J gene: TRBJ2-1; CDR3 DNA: TGTGCCAGCAGAAAAGGGGAAGTAGGGGACAATGAGCAGTTCTTC; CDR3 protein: CASRKGEVGDNEQFF
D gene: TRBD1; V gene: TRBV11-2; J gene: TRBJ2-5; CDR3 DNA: TGTGCCAGCAGCTTTCAGGGACAGGGGACTCGGGGGACCCAGTACTTC; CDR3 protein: CASSFQGQGTRGTQYF
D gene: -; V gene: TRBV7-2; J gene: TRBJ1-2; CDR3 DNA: TGTGCCAGCAGCTCCCATCAGGGTTTTTACTATGGCTACACCTTC; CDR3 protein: CASSSHQGFYYGYTF
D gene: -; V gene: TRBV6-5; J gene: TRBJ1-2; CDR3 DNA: TGTGCCAGCAGCCTCGACAGGACATATGGCTACACCTTC; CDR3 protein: CASSLDRTYGYTF
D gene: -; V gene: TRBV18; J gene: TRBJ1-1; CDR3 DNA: TGTGCCAGCTCACCAAGTAAAACAGTCTCGAACACTGAAGCTTTCTTT; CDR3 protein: CASSPSKTVSNTEAFF
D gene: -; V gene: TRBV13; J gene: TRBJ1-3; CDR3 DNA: TGTGCCAGCAGCTTGTCGGGGGGGTCTGGAAACACCATATATTTT; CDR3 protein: CASSLSGGSGNTIYF
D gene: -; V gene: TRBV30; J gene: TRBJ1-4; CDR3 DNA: TGTGCCCAAGGCCCGGGGGGTGAAAAACTGTTTTTT; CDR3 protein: CAQGPGGEKLFF
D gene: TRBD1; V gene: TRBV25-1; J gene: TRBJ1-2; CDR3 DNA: TGTGCCAGCAGTGAAATAGTGGGGACAGGGTGGAGCTATGGCTACACCTTC; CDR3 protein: CASSEIVGTGWSYGYTF
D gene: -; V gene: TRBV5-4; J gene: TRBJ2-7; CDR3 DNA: TGTGCCAGCAGCTTGGTCTCAGGGGGGGAGCAGTACTTC; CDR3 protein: CASSLVSGGEQYF
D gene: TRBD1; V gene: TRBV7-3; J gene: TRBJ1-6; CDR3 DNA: TGTGCCAGCAGCTCGGGACAGGTTAATTCACCCCTCCACTTT; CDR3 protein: CASSSGQVNSPLHF
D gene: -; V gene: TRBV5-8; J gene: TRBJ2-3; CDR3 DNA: TGTGCCAGCAGCTTGGGAGGGATTGGCACAGATACGCAGTATTTT; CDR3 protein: CASSLGGIGTDTQYF